One sample yielded the 29 T cell receptor beta chains listed below, sequenced in a study of cytomegalovirus exposure and HLA in healthy donors. Vbeta (60) and Jbeta (13) primers were used in the PCR. Method: immunoSEQ multiplex PCR; TCRdb's copy keeps in-frame clones and lacks some. The table includes roughly 87,000 clones, about four fifths detected once. The specimen sequenced was PBMCs. Source of these receptors: a man in his 60s in good health and CMV-seronegative.

This chain joins TRBV29-1 and TRBJ1-2; tentatively, D is TRBD1 (6 bases). CDR3 length: 12 amino acids. V was shortened by 5 bases and J by 2 bases, with 9 bases between the two germline ends. The V gene's germline CDR1 is SQVTM and CDR2 ANQGSEA. The CDR3 here is CSVSTGNYGYTF. DNA for the CDR3: TGCAGCGTTTCGACAGGCAACTATGGCTACACCTTC.

The chain is built from TRBV6-1 and TRBJ2-1; 13 bases align to TRBD2. Germline CDR1 reads MNHNS; CDR2 reads SASEGT. V lost 6 bases and J lost 8; bases outside the gene matches: 7. CDR3 length: 15 residues. The CDR3 here is CASRATSGGAYEQFF. CDR3 coding DNA: TGTGCCAGCAGGGCCACTAGCGGGGGGGCCTATGAGCAGTTCTTC.

This clone was recorded once. The chain is built from TRBV19 and TRBJ1-1; a possible D gene is TRBD1 (5 bases). CDR1 LNHDA and CDR2 SQIVND come from the germline V gene (reference sequence). V was cut by 3 bases and J by 6 bases, with 14 bases left in between. CDR3 length: 14 residues. The CDR3 DNA reads as TGTGCCAGTAGTATCGGGGGGGTGAGTCCTGAAGCTTTCTTT. Translating gives CASSIGGVSPEAFF.

V is TRBV6-5 and J is TRBJ2-5; the D gene is possibly TRBD2 (6 bases). Looked up from germline, CDR1 is MNHEY and CDR2 is SVGAGI. The CDR3 loop spans 15 amino acids. Trimming shortened V by 6 bases and J by 5 bases, and 19 bases separated the two germline ends. The CDR3 reads CASSQDWGVGETQYF. DNA of the CDR3: TGTGCCAGCAGCCAAGATTGGGGGGTTGGGGAGACCCAGTACTTC.

This sequence joins TRBV5-1 and TRBJ2-5, with D tentatively TRBD1 (5 bases). The V end lost 5 bases, the J end lost 2 bases, and 10 bases lay between the germline ends. The germline V gene encodes CDR1 SGHRS and CDR2 YFSETQ. CDR3 length: 13 residues. CDR3 bases: TGCGCCAGCAGGGCAGGGTGGCAAGAGACCCAGTACTTC. Protein: CASRAGWQETQYF. The full variable domain, with the rest looked up from reference TRBV5-1 and TRBJ2-5, is KAGVTQTPRYLIKTRGQQVTLSCSPISGHRSVSWYQQTPGQGLQFLFEYFSETQRNKGNFPGRFSGRQFSNSRSEMNVSTLELGDSALYLCASRAGWQETQYFGPGTRLLVL.

J is TRBJ2-1 and V is TRBV12-5; no definite D call. The CDR3 runs 12 residues. Germline values: CDR1 LGHNT, CDR2 FRNRAP. V lost 5 bases, J lost 9 bases, and 11 bases lay in between. The CDR3 reads CASGRALFEQFF. The CDR3 DNA is TGTGCTAGTGGTCGCGCGTTGTTTGAGCAGTTCTTC.

The V call is TRBV30, the J call TRBJ2-1; TRBD1 is a possible D gene (6 bases). This CDR3 region has 14 residues. CDR1 GTSNPN and CDR2 SVGIG come from the germline V gene (reference sequence). Between the trimmed V and J ends, which lost 8 bases and 5 bases, there was a span of 19 bases. As DNA, the CDR3 is TGTGCCAACCACCCTAGGGGGACAAACAATGAGCAGTTCTTC. Protein product: CANHPRGTNNEQFF. Filled out from reference TRBV30 and TRBJ2-1, the complete variable domain reads SQTIHQWPATLVQPVGSPLSLECTVEGTSNPNLYWYRQAAGRGLQLLFYSVGIGQISSEVPQNLSASRPQDRQFILSSKKLLLSDSGFYLCANHPRGTNNEQFFGPGTRLTVL.

This chain uses TRBV7-2 with TRBJ1-2; TRBD1 matches 7 bases. This CDR3 is built from 12 residues. In germline, CDR1 is SGHTA, CDR2 FQGNSA. V shed 6 bases and J 7 bases; nucleotides not matched to a gene: 5. The CDR3 sequence: CASSSTGVGYTF. The CDR3 bases are TGTGCCAGCAGTTCCACAGGGGTTGGCTACACCTTC.

In regard to this clone: A read error may account for a junction end that differs from germline. The chain links TRBV7-9 to TRBJ2-7; TRBD2 aligns across 7 bases. CDR1 and CDR2 from the germline V gene are SEHNR and FQNEAQ (reference sequence). CDR3 length: 16 residues. The CDR3 here is CSSRSPSGREGYEQYF. The CDR3 DNA is TGTTCCAGCAGATCTCCTTCGGGGAGGGAGGGCTACGAGCAGTACTTC.

The chain links TRBV11-2 to TRBJ1-2; D not resolved. Germline assignment: CDR1 SGHAT and CDR2 FQNNGV. The CDR3 totals 14 residues. The V end was cut by 11 bases, the J end by 1 base, with 17 bases between. CDR3 amino acids: CAAGGIAFNYGYTF. The DNA of the CDR3 is TGTGCCGCCGGAGGGATCGCGTTTAACTATGGCTACACCTTC.

The V gene is TRBV11-2, the J gene TRBJ2-5, with 16 nucleotides matching TRBD2. The CDR3 has 17 residues. Germline CDR1 reads SGHAT; CDR2 reads FQNNGV. Trimming took 3 bases from V and 5 from J; bases not matched to a gene: 6. The CDR3 is CASSFGTSGGAIETQYF. As DNA, the CDR3 is TGTGCCAGCAGCTTCGGGACTAGCGGGGGGGCGATTGAGACCCAGTACTTC. Together with reference TRBV11-2 and TRBJ2-5, the CDR3 gives the full variable domain: EAGVAQSPRYKIIEKRQSVAFWCNPISGHATLYWYQQILGQGPKLLIQFQNNGVVDDSQLPKDRFSAERLKGVDSTLKIQPAKLEDSAVYLCASSFGTSGGAIETQYFGPGTRLLVL.

The rearrangement links TRBV7-9 to TRBJ1-1; 7 bases agree with TRBD1. Germline V lookup: CDR1 SEHNR, CDR2 FQNEAQ (reference sequence). The trim removed 0 bases at V and 6 bases at J, leaving 1 base unmatched. The CDR3 extends over 13 amino acids. The CDR3 is CASSLARGAEAFF. Written as DNA, the CDR3 is TGTGCCAGCAGCTTAGCCAGGGGGGCTGAAGCTTTCTTT. The whole variable domain, remainder taken from reference TRBV7-9 and TRBJ1-1, is DTGVSQNPRHKITKRGQNVTFRCDPISEHNRLYWYRQTLGQGPEFLTYFQNEAQLEKSRLLSDRFSAERPKGSFSTLEIQRTEQGDSAMYLCASSLARGAEAFFGQGTRLTVV.

J is TRBJ1-2 and V is TRBV10-1; weak D call: TRBD1 (5 bases). Germline V gene sequence: CDR1 WNHNN, CDR2 SYGVQD (reference sequence). V was shortened by 4 bases and J by 6 bases, with 18 bases between the two germline ends. The CDR3 sequence is 15 residues long. Written as DNA, the CDR3 is TGCGCCAGCAGTGGCTCAATACAGGATTTGAATGGCTACACCTTC. Translating gives CASSGSIQDLNGYTF.

The chain couples TRBV4-1 to TRBJ1-5; D is ambiguous. This CDR3 is built from 14 residues. The V end lost 1 base, the J end lost 0 bases, and 4 bases lay between the germline ends. Germline values: CDR1 MGHRA, CDR2 YSYEKL. The CDR3 region is CASSQGLSNQPQHF. For the CDR3, the DNA is TGCGCCAGCAGCCAAGGGCTTAGCAATCAGCCCCAGCATTTT.

The chain carries TRBV5-1 and TRBJ2-2; 8 positions agree with TRBD2. From germline, CDR1 is SGHRS and CDR2 YFSETQ. After removal of 3 bases from V and 4 bases from J, the junction contained 14 bases not matched to a gene. This CDR3 is 18 amino acids long. This chain's CDR3 is CASSSRRAGGGGTGELFF. The CDR3 DNA is TGCGCCAGCAGCTCCCGACGGGCGGGGGGCGGTGGCACCGGGGAGCTGTTTTTT.

The chain links TRBV2 to TRBJ1-1; 7 bases map to TRBD1. CDR3 size: 15 residues. The V gene's germline CDR1 is SNHLY and CDR2 FYNNEI. J gave up 2 bases and V 3 bases, and 6 bases lay outside the gene matches. Here the CDR3 reads CASSDVGTANTEAFF. The DNA of the CDR3 is TGTGCCAGCAGTGACGTGGGGACAGCCAACACTGAAGCTTTCTTT.

This clone was picked up a small number of times. The chain joins TRBV13 to TRBJ1-3; no clear D. This CDR3 is 16 amino acids long. V shed 2 bases and J shed 0 bases, with 11 bases lying between them. The germline V gene encodes CDR1 PRHDT and CDR2 FYEKMQ (reference sequence). The CDR3 DNA follows: TGTGCCAGCAGCTTAAATCTGGGCCTCTCTGGAAACACCATATATTTT. Protein product: CASSLNLGLSGNTIYF.

This sequence joins TRBV14 and TRBJ2-3, with D possibly TRBD2 on 7 matching bases. The CDR3 is 15 amino acids. The germline V gene has CDR1 SGHDN and CDR2 FVKESK. V lost 1 base to trimming and J lost 2 bases, with 10 bases between them. CDR3 protein: CASSQGRGPTDTQYF. The CDR3 nucleotides are TGTGCCAGCAGCCAAGGGCGGGGGCCCACAGATACGCAGTATTTT.

The gene calls are TRBV6-1 and TRBJ2-5, with D maybe TRBD1 (6 bases). The V end lost 7 bases, the J end lost 1 base, and 13 bases lay between the germline ends. CDR3 length: 14 residues. From germline, CDR1 is MNHNS and CDR2 SASEGT. This CDR3 is CASTLQGAQETQYF. In DNA, the CDR3 is TGTGCCAGCACCCTACAGGGAGCCCAAGAGACCCAGTACTTC.

The CDR3 is CASSATGTRGSEQFF. DNA of the CDR3: TGTGCCAGCAGCGCAACCGGGACTAGAGGTAGTGAGCAGTTCTTC. This chain links TRBV9 with TRBJ2-1, with 8 bases aligning to TRBD2. The germline V gene encodes CDR1 SGDLS and CDR2 YYNGEE. With 3 bases clipped from V and 9 bases from J, the junction kept 11 bases outside the gene matches. The CDR3 covers 15 residues. Combining the CDR3 with reference TRBV9 and TRBJ2-1 gives the whole variable domain DSGVTQTPKHLITATGQRVTLRCSPRSGDLSVYWYQQSLDQGLQFLIQYYNGEERAKGNILERFSAQQFPDLHSELNLSSLELGDSALYFCASSATGTRGSEQFFGPGTRLTVL.

V gene TRBV30 combines with J gene TRBJ1-2; 9 nucleotides line up with TRBD1. V shed 8 bases, J shed 8 bases, and the junction held 12 bases outside the gene matches. Germline V CDR1 and CDR2: GTSNPN, SVGIG (reference sequence). This CDR3 region has 13 residues. CDR3 nucleotides: TGTGCCCACGGGACAGGGTCCGGGAGGGGCTACACCTTC. This codes for CAHGTGSGRGYTF.

This chain joins TRBV27 and TRBJ2-3; 7 bases fit TRBD2. The CDR3 covers 17 residues. Germline V gene sequence: CDR1 MNHEY, CDR2 SMNVEV (reference sequence). V dropped 5 bases and J dropped 2; count of bases not matched to a gene: 13. The CDR3 is CASSPRRASGNTDTQYF. As DNA, the CDR3 is TGTGCCAGCAGTCCTCGTCGGGCTAGCGGAAACACAGATACGCAGTATTTT.

The rearrangement joins TRBV2 to TRBJ1-2, with a tentative D call TRBD1 (6 bases). Germline V gene data show CDR1 as SNHLY and CDR2 as FYNNEI. Trimming took 3 bases from V and 6 from J, leaving 14 bases between them. The CDR3 is made up of 14 amino acids. CDR3 nucleotides: TGTGCCAGCAGTGAGGACAGAGCCTTGGATGGCTACACCTTC. It codes for CASSEDRALDGYTF.

The sample holds a few counts of this clone. V and J are TRBV5-6 and TRBJ1-1, with TRBD1 identical over 12 bases. Germline CDR1 SGHDT, CDR2 YYEEEE. J gave up 3 bases and V 4 bases, and 7 bases lay outside the gene matches. The CDR3 has 16 amino acids. The CDR3 loop is CASSPGQGARDTEAFF. For the CDR3, the DNA is TGTGCCAGCAGCCCGGGACAGGGGGCGCGGGACACTGAAGCTTTCTTT.

The chain couples TRBV5-1 to TRBJ1-4; 12 bases match TRBD1. The CDR3 is 19 residues long. V shed 7 bases and J 0 bases; nucleotides not matched to a gene: 13. Germline CDR1 SGHRS, CDR2 YFSETQ. This CDR3 is CASRMGQGAPDATNEKLFF. For the CDR3, the DNA is TGCGCCAGCCGAATGGGACAGGGGGCCCCTGACGCAACTAATGAAAAACTGTTTTTT.

This sequence joins TRBV7-3 and TRBJ1-1, with 7 bases identical to TRBD1. Trimming at V came to 2 bases and at J to 6 bases, leaving 3 bases not matched to a gene. Germline CDR1 reads SGHTA; CDR2 reads FQGTGA. The CDR3 is 13 amino acids. CDR3 region: CASSLSGTAEAFF. The DNA for the CDR3 is TGTGCCAGCAGCTTATCCGGGACAGCTGAAGCTTTCTTT.

This chain connects TRBV19 to TRBJ1-1; 9 nucleotides line up with TRBD1. CDR1 and CDR2 (germline): LNHDA, SQIVND (reference sequence). V lost 5 bases to trimming and J lost 1 base; unmatched junction nucleotides: 5. The CDR3 is 15 residues long. Here the CDR3 reads CASSEPGQGNTEAFF. The CDR3 region has the DNA TGTGCCAGTAGTGAACCGGGACAGGGGAACACTGAAGCTTTCTTT. The full variable domain, rest sourced from reference TRBV19 and TRBJ1-1, is DGGITQSPKYLFRKEGQNVTLSCEQNLNHDAMYWYRQDPGQGLRLIYYSQIVNDFQKGDIAEGYSVSREKKESFPLTVTSAQKNPTAFYLCASSEPGQGNTEAFFGQGTRLTVV.

This chain uses TRBV23-1 with TRBJ2-7; D is perhaps TRBD2 (5 bases). TRBV23-1 is assigned to the ORF class and has an uncertain function. This CDR3 has 14 residues. Trimming left V 8 bases short and J 0 bases short, with 14 bases between. CDR3 amino acids: CASSRGAGSYEQYF. The CDR3 DNA is TGCGCCAGCTCCCGTGGTGCGGGCTCCTACGAGCAGTACTTC.

This clone was seen only once. The gene calls are TRBV15 and TRBJ1-1, with 7 positions matching TRBD1. Looked up from germline, CDR1 is LNHNV and CDR2 is YYDKDF (reference sequence). CDR3 length equals 15 residues. V was pared by 4 bases and J by 3 bases, with 8 bases of the junction left unmatched. The CDR3 spells CATSKKTGQHTEAFF. As DNA, the CDR3 is TGTGCCACCAGCAAGAAGACAGGGCAGCACACTGAAGCTTTCTTT.